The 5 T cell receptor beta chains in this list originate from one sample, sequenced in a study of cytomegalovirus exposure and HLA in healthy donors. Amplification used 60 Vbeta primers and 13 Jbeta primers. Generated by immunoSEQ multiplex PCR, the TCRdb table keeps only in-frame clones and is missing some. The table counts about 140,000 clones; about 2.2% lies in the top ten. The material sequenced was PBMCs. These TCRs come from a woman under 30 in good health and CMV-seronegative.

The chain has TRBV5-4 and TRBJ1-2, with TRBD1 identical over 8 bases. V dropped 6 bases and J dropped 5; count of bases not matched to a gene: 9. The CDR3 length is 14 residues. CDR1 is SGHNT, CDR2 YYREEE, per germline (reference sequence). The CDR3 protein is CASTRQGSGYGYTF. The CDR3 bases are TGTGCCAGCACCAGACAGGGGTCGGGGTATGGCTACACCTTC.

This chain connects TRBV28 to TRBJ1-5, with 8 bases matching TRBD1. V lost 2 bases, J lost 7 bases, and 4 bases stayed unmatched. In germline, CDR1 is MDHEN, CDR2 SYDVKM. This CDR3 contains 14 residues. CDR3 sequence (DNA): TGTGCCAGCAGTTTAGGACAGGGCTTCCAGCCCCAGCATTTT. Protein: CASSLGQGFQPQHF.

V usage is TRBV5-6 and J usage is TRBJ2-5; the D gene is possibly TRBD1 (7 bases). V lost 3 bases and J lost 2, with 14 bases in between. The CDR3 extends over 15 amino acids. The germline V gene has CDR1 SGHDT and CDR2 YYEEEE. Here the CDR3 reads CASSSPTGRQETQYF. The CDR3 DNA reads TGTGCCAGCAGCTCTCCGACAGGGAGGCAAGAGACCCAGTACTTC.

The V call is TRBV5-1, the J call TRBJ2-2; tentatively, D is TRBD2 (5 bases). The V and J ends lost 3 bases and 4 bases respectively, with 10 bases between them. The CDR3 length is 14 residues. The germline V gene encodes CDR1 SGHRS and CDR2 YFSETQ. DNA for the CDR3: TGCGCCAGCAGCTGGCCTAGCAGCACCGGGGAGCTGTTTTTT. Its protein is CASSWPSSTGELFF.

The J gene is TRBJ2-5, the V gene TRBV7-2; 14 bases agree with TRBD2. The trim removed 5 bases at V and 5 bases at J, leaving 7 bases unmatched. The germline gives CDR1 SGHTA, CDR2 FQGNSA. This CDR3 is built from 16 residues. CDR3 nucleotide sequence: TGTGCCAGCAGCCGGACTAGCGGGAGGATCGAGGAGACCCAGTACTTC. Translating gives CASSRTSGRIEETQYF.